One and the same sample provided the 3 T cell receptor beta chains below, sequenced in a study of blood T cell repertoires in COVID-19. Produced via immunoSEQ multiplex PCR; TCRdb's table is partial and in-frame only. The sample contains about 220,000 clones, around three quarters of which appear only once. Sequencing input: peripheral blood. Receptors originate from a woman aged 70-85 years with acute or convalescent COVID-19.

This clone was detected only once. V is TRBV5-1 and J is TRBJ2-3, with TRBD2 matching 7 bases. This CDR3 spans 13 amino acids. Trimming took 4 bases from V and 12 from J; bases not matched to a gene: 11. Per germline, CDR1 SGHRS and CDR2 YFSETQ. CDR3: CASSPGTIVLQYF. The CDR3 DNA follows: TGCGCCAGCAGCCCGGGGACTATCGTTCTTCAGTATTTT.

The chain couples TRBV5-1 to TRBJ1-6; D gene ambiguous. The CDR3 covers 13 residues. CDR1 SGHRS and CDR2 YFSETQ come from the germline V gene. V was shortened by 7 bases and J by 0 bases, with 5 bases between the two germline ends. This chain's CDR3 is CASGSSYNSPLHF. In DNA form, the CDR3 reads TGCGCCAGCGGGAGCTCCTATAATTCACCCCTCCACTTT.

The J gene is TRBJ2-7, the V gene TRBV6-5, with D possibly being TRBD1 (5 bases). This CDR3 is built from 11 residues. Trimming removed 7 bases from V and 4 bases from J, with 8 bases in between. Germline assignment: CDR1 MNHEY and CDR2 SVGAGI. CDR3 coding DNA: TGTGCCAGCACTCAGGGTTACGAGCAGTACTTC. Its protein is CASTQGYEQYF.